The clone carrying this T cell receptor (beta chain) has just a few counts. The antigen is unknown. The sample belongs to a study of post-analysis software for immune sequencing data. Study-wide background: In terms of disease course, relapsing-remitting, secondary progressive and progressive-relapsing multiple sclerosis were included.

Study-level points and caveats: Normalized Chao1 diversity in multiple sclerosis patients fell significantly below that of controls.

Unique molecular identifiers had been added to the TCR beta cDNA libraries. Each CDR3 protein gets one entry after TCRdb re-called the PCR reads with MiXCR. The sample holds approximately 730,000 distinct CDR3 sequences; 40% to 55% are singletons and the top ten take over 4.5%. Material for sequencing was blood. The clonotype comes from a girl aged 10 to 17 with multiple sclerosis.

CDR3 loop: CASTLTRAYNEQFF. CDR3 DNA sequence: TGTGCCAGCACTCTTACTAGGGCCTACAATGAGCAGTTCTTC. V usage is TRBV6-4 and J usage is TRBJ2-1, with TRBD2 as a possible D gene (5 bases). The V end was cut by 7 bases, the J end by 2 bases, with 12 bases between. Germline assignment: CDR1 MRHNA and CDR2 SNTAGT. The CDR3 has 14 amino acids.